The rows below give T cell receptor beta chains drawn from one sample of a study of shared clonotypes between healthy human individuals. Sequencing was performed with immunoSEQ multiplex PCR; in TCRdb, only in-frame clones are kept and a portion is missing. The table has about 980,000 clones, 76% seen once. Sequencing was carried out using memory CD4+ T cells sorted from blood. The receptor set was obtained from a man aged 18 to 30 in good health. Both conserved end residues are part of each CDR3. A D gene is named only where the DNA matches it firmly. A row's size may be missing; if present it is once, few, many or a size class.

- | - | TRBJ1-1 | TRBV2 | TGTGCCAGCAGCGACCAACGATCAAACACTGAAGCTTTCTTT | CASSDQRSNTEAFF
few | - | TRBJ1-1 | TRBV11-2 | TGTGCCAGCAGCTCCCGCTTGGGGGGGAACACTGAAGCTTTCTTT | CASSSRLGGNTEAFF
- | - | TRBJ2-3 | TRBV6-5 | TGTGCCAGCAGAACGGACAGCACAGATACGCAGTATTTT | CASRTDSTDTQYF
few | TRBD2 | TRBJ2-7 | TRBV10-3 | TGTGCCATCAGTCCCGGACTAGCGGGAAGGTACGAGCAGTACTTC | CAISPGLAGRYEQYF
- | TRBD1 | TRBJ2-7 | TRBV28 | TGTGCCAGCAGTTTACCTGACAGGGTCGAGCAGTACTTC | CASSLPDRVEQYF
- | - | TRBJ2-1 | TRBV28 | TGTGCCAGCAGGGATCAGGCTGATGAGCAGTTCTTC | CASRDQADEQFF
- | TRBD2 | TRBJ2-7 | TRBV7-2 | TGTGCCAGCAGCCCAGGGACTACCCTAGGCTACGAGCAGTACTTC | CASSPGTTLGYEQYF
few | - | TRBJ2-7 | TRBV6-6 | TGTGCCAGCAGTTTGGGACCATCCTCCTACGAGCAGTACTTC | CASSLGPSSYEQYF
few | - | TRBJ1-4 | TRBV6-4 | TGTGCCAGCAGTGTCCGGGACCAGGCGAGGAGAGAAAAACTGTTTTTT | CASSVRDQARREKLFF
few | - | TRBJ1-2 | TRBV30 | TGTGCCTGGACCCTGAGGGGGGGGCTCGGAGGCTACACCTTC | CAWTLRGGLGGYTF